This T cell receptor beta chain was documented in a study of blood T cell repertoires in COVID-19. As for the study in general: The analysed material was cDNA or gDNA that came from T cells, B-cell-depleted T cells, or PBMCs.

The table lists this clone with a count of one. Original data processing: Amplified reference gene primers provided the basis for estimating nucleated cell counts. The method was immunoSEQ multiplex PCR; TCRdb's version includes in-frame clones alone and lacks a portion of them. V and J calls and clone size are given by that table; D and trimming were obtained from the DNA. Among more than 250,000 clones listed, roughly 85% were seen once. This CDR3 is built from 13 residues. V gave up 5 bases and J gave up 5 bases; unmatched junction bases: 4. Participants were aged about 18 to 100 years, lived in under 30 US areas, and enrolled virtually. In Cohort 3, a recovered donor had either two negative PCRs, clearance, or symptom resolution.

Sequencing was done on a sample of PBMCs or T cells enriched from blood (not recorded which). This rearrangement joins TRBV12-3 or TRBV12-4 to TRBJ2-7; 9 bases match TRBD1. The TCR was taken from a man aged 30-40 years who had recovered from COVID-19. The CDR3 region has the DNA TGTGCCAGCAGTCACAGGACAGGGGACGAGCAGTACTTC. The encoded protein is CASSHRTGDEQYF.